A selection of T cell receptor beta chains follows, all from one sample in a study of CD8+ T cells in alopecia areata. Generated by immunoSEQ multiplex PCR, the TCRdb table keeps only in-frame clones and is missing some. This table holds about 110,000 clones, 50% to 70% found once. The specimen was NKG2D-low CD8+ T cells sorted from blood. The receptors come from a human donor with alopecia areata. Each CDR3 is given without its conserved first and last residue. The order of the fields is V gene, D gene, J gene, clone size, CDR3 protein. The D gene is left open where the match is weak. Size is stated for part of the rows, as once, few or many counts, or as a class when the clone is expanded.

TRBV15	.	TRBJ2-1	.	ATSLAAVYNEQF
TRBV29-1	TRBD2	TRBJ2-1	.	SVVGLAGSSSYNEQF
TRBV27	TRBD2	TRBJ2-1	.	ASSLAGGVNEQF
TRBV6-5	.	TRBJ1-5	once	ASSYAGGGQPQH
TRBV29-1	.	.	once	SVVWGVETQY
TRBV28	.	TRBJ1-2	.	ASSTLEQPNYGYT
TRBV7-9	.	TRBJ2-7	.	ASSLWEQGTGEQY
TRBV9	TRBD1	TRBJ2-5	.	ASSAGQDQETQY
TRBV15	.	TRBJ2-3	.	ATSSAGSADTQY
TRBV19	.	TRBJ2-7	.	ASSAGTVYEQY